This T cell receptor beta chain comes out of a study of low-dose radiotherapy and immunotherapy resistance in tumors. Across the whole study: Aspirin 300 mg, taken orally and daily, was given to patients for four cycles from cycle 1 day 1.

This clonotype was picked up a small number of times. This CDR3 is 13 amino acids long. The germline V and J ends were trimmed by 2 bases and 7 bases, with 11 bases remaining between them. The germline gives CDR1 LNHDA, CDR2 SQIVND (reference sequence). Covering alpha and beta chains, TRAV- and TRBV-specific primers were used for the first-strand cDNA. It was with a constant-region primer and a V-primer adapter that TCRs were amplified over approximately 20 PCR cycles. TCRdb recomputed calls from the reads with MiXCR, one row per CDR3 protein. The profile shows roughly 40,000 distinct CDR3 sequences, 20% to 30% of them singletons. Time point defined: after trial treatment. The sample's treatment: LDRT plus nivolumab, ipilimumab, low-dose cyclophosphamide and aspirin (RACIN trial). Donors were given nivolumab, ipilimumab, aspirin, low-dose cyclophosphamide and low-dose radiotherapy.

The receptor was isolated from a male donor with prostate cancer. The rearrangement uses TRBV19 and TRBJ1-1, with D perhaps TRBD1 (5 bases). The specimen comprised PBMCs, sampled after low-dose radiotherapy plus immunotherapy. CDR3 in amino acids: CASSIPGAHEAFF. CDR3 DNA sequence: TGTGCCAGTAGTATACCCGGGGCACATGAAGCTTTCTTT.